This T cell receptor (beta chain) was sequenced for a study of T cell changes during pregnancy in multiple sclerosis. This table comes from immunoSEQ multiplex PCR, and its TCRdb copy is limited to in-frame clones, with some not included. Found here are 50,000 or so clones, over 80% of them singletons; the top ten hold roughly 0.71%. There are a few counts of this clone. Trimming removed 2 bases at V and 2 bases at J, with 4 bases between. Germline V lookup: CDR1 MNHEY, CDR2 SVGAGI. The CDR3 is 13 amino acids. The specimen was CD4+ T cells from peripheral blood mononuclear cells, collected in the third trimester of pregnancy. The sequence was obtained from a female donor with multiple sclerosis, enrolled in a pregnancy study. The chain couples TRBV6-5 to TRBJ1-5; the D is unclear. CDR3 amino acids: CASSYGRNQPQHF. CDR3 DNA: TGTGCCAGCAGTTACGGCCGCAATCAGCCCCAGCATTTT.